Listed here are 20 T cell receptor beta chains from one sample, sequenced in a study of T cell repertoires in cytomegalovirus infection. TCRdb re-analysed the reads in MiXCR, keeping a single row per CDR3 protein. This table has hundreds of thousands of distinct CDR3 sequences, more than 8% appearing once. Sequencing used PBMCs. Receptors originate from a human donor in good health (CMV status not recorded). Some clones in this sample may be carry-over from other donors' samples.

This clonotype was recorded a few times. The CDR3 DNA reads TGTGCCAGCAGTGAAGGGCATGGCGGTGGCTACACCTTC. It is translated as CASSEGHGGGYTF. The rearrangement links TRBV25-1 to TRBJ1-2, with unresolved D. This CDR3 spans 13 amino acids. Trimming pared 2 bases from V and 7 bases from J, leaving 11 bases between. The germline CDR1 and CDR2 sequences are MGHDK and SYGVNS.

Many counts were recorded for this clonotype. One end of the junction does not line up with germline, which may come from a read error. The chain combines TRBV4-1 with TRBJ2-4, with a weak D call TRBD2 (7 bases). CDR1 is MGHRA, CDR2 YSYEKL, per germline. There are 20 residues in the CDR3. Here the CDR3 reads CASSQEGGRGSPLAKNIQYF. The CDR3 region has the DNA TGTGCCAGCAGCCAAGAAGGGGGGAGGGGCTCTCCACTAGCCAAAAACATTCAGTACTTC.

This clonotype has at least ten counts. The chain joins TRBV7-2 to TRBJ2-2, with D tentatively TRBD2 (7 bases). Between the trimmed V and J ends, which lost 6 bases and 3 bases, there was a span of 14 bases. This CDR3 region has 15 residues. Germline V lookup: CDR1 SGHTA, CDR2 FQGNSA. CDR3 nucleotide sequence: TGTGCCAGCAGTAAACAGGGAGGGGACACCGGGGAGCTGTTTTTT. It encodes CASSKQGGDTGELFF.

This clonotype was seen many times. The chain is built from TRBV4-3 and TRBJ2-7, with D tentatively TRBD1 or TRBD2 (5 bases each). V was cut by 1 base and J by 5 bases, with 12 bases left in between. The CDR3 is 14 amino acids. CDR1 and CDR2 (germline): LGHNA, YSLEER. The CDR3 reads CASSQAVGPHEQYF. For the CDR3, the DNA is TGCGCCAGCAGCCAAGCAGTGGGACCTCACGAGCAGTACTTC.

At least ten counts were recorded for this clonotype. The rearrangement joins TRBV28 to TRBJ1-5; TRBD1 aligns across 12 bases. V was clipped by 5 bases and J by 13 bases; unmatched bases: 12. CDR1 is MDHEN, CDR2 SYDVKM, per germline. This CDR3 is built from 15 residues. CDR3 nucleotide sequence: TGTGCCAGCAGTGGTGGGGGGACAGGGGGCTATGGTCAGCATTTT. This sequence encodes CASSGGGTGGYGQHF.

This clonotype was observed a few times. The chain is built from TRBV11-1 and TRBJ2-2; no definite D call. V was pared by 5 bases and J by 6 bases, with 22 bases between. Germline CDR1 reads SGHAT; CDR2 reads FQDESV (reference sequence). CDR3 size: 17 residues. CDR3 residues: CASSRAGRILGSGELFF. In nucleotides, the CDR3 is TGTGCCAGCAGCCGAGCCGGACGGATACTCGGATCCGGGGAGCTGTTTTTT.

This clonotype appeared a few times. The chain is built from TRBV11-2 and TRBJ2-1, with a weak D call TRBD2 (6 bases). The V end was cut by 1 base, the J end by 9 bases, with 16 bases between. The germline V gene has CDR1 SGHAT and CDR2 FQNNGV. CDR3 length equals 15 residues. The CDR3 region is CASSLVASVGGEQFF. CDR3 in DNA: TGTGCCAGCAGCTTAGTGGCCTCGGTGGGAGGTGAGCAGTTCTTC. The variable domain in full, completed from reference TRBV11-2 and TRBJ2-1, reads EAGVAQSPRYKIIEKRQSVAFWCNPISGHATLYWYQQILGQGPKLLIQFQNNGVVDDSQLPKDRFSAERLKGVDSTLKIQPAKLEDSAVYLCASSLVASVGGEQFFGPGTRLTVL.

This clonotype has a count of ten or more. V usage is TRBV7-8 and J usage is TRBJ2-3; D not resolved. The V gene lost 1 base and the J gene lost 1 base, with 15 bases spanning the gap. CDR1 and CDR2 (germline): SGHVS, FQNEAQ. This CDR3 has 17 amino acids. This chain's CDR3 is CASSLGRGPTGTDTQYF. CDR3 nucleotide sequence: TGTGCCAGCAGCTTAGGGCGCGGCCCAACGGGCACAGATACGCAGTATTTT. Combining the CDR3 with reference TRBV7-8 and TRBJ2-3 gives the whole variable domain GAGVSQSPRYKVAKRGQDVALRCDPISGHVSLFWYQQALGQGPEFLTYFQNEAQLDKSGLPSDRFFAERPEGSVSTLKIQRTQQEDSAVYLCASSLGRGPTGTDTQYFGPGTRLTVL.

This clonotype was detected many times. The chain has TRBV7-2 and TRBJ1-6; the D gene is possibly TRBD1 (5 bases). This CDR3 contains 15 residues. The ends were cut back, 5 bases at V and 8 bases at J, with 16 bases in the middle. The V gene's germline CDR1 is SGHTA and CDR2 FQGNSA. The CDR3 coding sequence is TGTGCCAGCAGCCGAGAGAAAGGGGTGCATTCACCCCTCCACTTT. Protein: CASSREKGVHSPLHF.

This clonotype has a count of ten or more. The chain has TRBV7-3 and TRBJ2-3; TRBD2 agrees at 14 bases. The CDR3 covers 20 residues. Germline CDR1 is SGHTA and CDR2 is FQGTGA. After removal of 0 bases from V and 3 bases from J, the junction contained 11 bases not matched to a gene. CDR3 coding DNA: TGTGCCAGCAGCTTAACGGCCCCCACCGGGACTAGCGGGAGAACAGATACGCAGTATTTT. This gives the protein CASSLTAPTGTSGRTDTQYF.

This clonotype was counted many times. This sequence joins TRBV28 and TRBJ1-6; no definite D call. Trimming shortened V by 3 bases and J by 11 bases, and 14 bases separated the two germline ends. Per the germline V gene, CDR1 is MDHEN and CDR2 is SYDVKM. The CDR3 contains 14 residues. CDR3 loop: CASSLVRNSAPLHF. In DNA form, the CDR3 reads TGTGCCAGCAGTTTGGTCCGGAACAGTGCACCCCTCCACTTT.

This clonotype was observed many times. The chain has TRBV7-2 and TRBJ2-5; D is unresolved. This CDR3 spans 13 amino acids. Germline lookup yields CDR1 SGHTA and CDR2 FQGNSA. Trimming removed 5 bases from V and 4 bases from J, with 11 bases in between. CDR3 protein: CASSRARGETQYF. For the CDR3, the DNA is TGTGCCAGCAGCCGAGCCCGCGGAGAGACCCAGTACTTC.

The sample holds a few counts of this clonotype. The chain recombines TRBV20-1 with TRBJ1-2, with 7 positions matching TRBD1. The CDR3 covers 14 residues. Germline V CDR1 and CDR2: DFQATT, SNEGSKA (reference sequence). The V gene end was trimmed by 6 bases and the J gene end by 1 base; junction bases not matched to a gene: 8. The CDR3 bases are TGCAGTGCGCTGGGACAGCTTCTTAACTATGGCTACACCTTC. Translated: CSALGQLLNYGYTF.

This clonotype occurred a few times. The chain recombines TRBV7-9 with TRBJ1-5; D unresolved. The V and J ends lost 6 bases and 2 bases respectively, with 14 bases between them. The CDR3 has 15 amino acids. Germline assignment: CDR1 SEHNR and CDR2 FQNEAQ (reference sequence). In DNA form, the CDR3 reads TGTGCCAGCAGTATGGGAGGGATGCGCAATCAGCCCCAGCATTTT. Encoded protein: CASSMGGMRNQPQHF.

V and J are TRBV4-1 and TRBJ2-2, with D perhaps TRBD2 (6 bases). The CDR3 totals 16 residues. Trimming pared 3 bases from V and 1 base from J, leaving 12 bases between. Per germline, CDR1 MGHRA and CDR2 YSYEKL. The CDR3 coding sequence is TGCGCCAGCAGCCAGGTTGGGCGGGAGAACACCGGGGAGCTGTTTTTT. Protein sequence: CASSQVGRENTGELFF.

The chain has TRBV28 and TRBJ2-3; 14 bases map to TRBD2. This CDR3 comprises 19 residues. J was trimmed by 3 bases and V by 3 bases; bases with no gene match: 11. Germline V gene lookup returns CDR1 MDHEN and CDR2 SYDVKM. The CDR3 DNA is TGTGCCAGCAGTTTTTCGGGACTAGCGGGAGTTTCAGGTACAGATACGCAGTATTTT. Residues: CASSFSGLAGVSGTDTQYF.

The genes are TRBV27 and TRBJ2-7; 9 nucleotides match TRBD2. Per the germline V gene, CDR1 is MNHEY and CDR2 is SMNVEV (reference sequence). The V gene end was trimmed by 7 bases and the J gene end by 3 bases; junction bases not matched to a gene: 7. The CDR3 spans 14 residues. The CDR3 region is CASKEASGDYEQYF. As DNA, the CDR3 is TGTGCCAGCAAAGAGGCTAGCGGGGACTACGAGCAGTACTTC.

The J gene is TRBJ2-7, the V gene TRBV3-1; D assignment may be TRBD1 or TRBD2 (6 bases each). This CDR3 is built from 15 residues. CDR1 is LGHDT and CDR2 is YNNKEL in the germline V gene (reference sequence). Between the trimmed V and J ends, which lost 4 bases and 0 bases, there was a span of 13 bases. In DNA form, the CDR3 reads TGTGCCAGCAGCCGGAGGGGGACCATCTCCTACGAGCAGTACTTC. Amino acid sequence: CASSRRGTISYEQYF.

Only a few counts were recorded for this clonotype. The chain uses TRBV7-6 and TRBJ2-1; the D gene is possibly TRBD2 (7 bases). This CDR3 contains 15 residues. V gave up 8 bases and J gave up 0 bases, with 14 bases separating them. Per the germline V gene, CDR1 is SGHVS and CDR2 is FNYEAQ. The CDR3 nucleotides read TGTGCCAGCGGGGGGGCCCCGAGCTCCTACAATGAGCAGTTCTTC. It is translated as CASGGAPSSYNEQFF.

This clonotype was counted only a few times. The CDR3 nucleotides are TGCAGTGCCTATTCTGGGAGAGTGGGCGAGGGTCAGCCCCAGCATTTT. This codes for CSAYSGRVGEGQPQHF. The chain uses TRBV20-1 and TRBJ1-5; D ambiguous. The V and J ends lost 6 bases and 6 bases respectively, with 24 bases between them. CDR1 is DFQATT and CDR2 is SNEGSKA in the germline V gene (reference sequence). This CDR3 contains 16 residues.